This TCR beta chain was captured in a study of blood T cells in healthy people across ages. Each donor was a healthy Caucasian individual from Russia, aged roughly 6 to 95. Total RNA extracted from each sample amounted to at least 6 micrograms. The germline V gene encodes CDR1 SEHNR and CDR2 FQNEAQ (reference sequence). Trimming took off 4 bases at V and 1 base at J, with 10 bases between the two ends. This CDR3 comprises 15 residues. Study observations and caveats: Donor CMV infection status was unknown, possibly confounding age-related changes in expanded clonotypes.

A second PCR of 7 to 11 cycles used a sample-barcoded 5' primer and a J-beta primer mix. MiXCR was run by TCRdb on the 5' RACE reads, yielding one entry per CDR3 protein. The table shows some 1,500,000 distinct CDR3 sequences, with approximately 43% occurring only once. This clonotype appeared a single time. No antigen is known for it. The receptor was derived from a woman younger than 35 in good health. The sequenced sample consisted of blood. The chain links TRBV7-9 to TRBJ2-2, with D maybe TRBD1 (6 bases). The CDR3 loop is CASSSYRENTGELFF. For the CDR3, the DNA is TGTGCCAGCAGCTCCTACAGGGAGAACACCGGGGAGCTGTTTTTT. Complete variable domain (other parts from reference TRBV7-9 and TRBJ2-2): DTGVSQNPRHKITKRGQNVTFRCDPISEHNRLYWYRQTLGQGPEFLTYFQNEAQLEKSRLLSDRFSAERPKGSFSTLEIQRTEQGDSAMYLCASSSYRENTGELFFGEGSRLTVL.